The rows below give T cell receptor beta chains drawn from one sample of a study of OX40 agonist ivuxolimab in advanced cancers. Produced via immunoSEQ multiplex PCR; TCRdb's table is partial and in-frame only. The table shows tens of thousands of clones, with 70% to 80% occurring only once. This sample comprised CD4+ or CD8+ T cells sorted from blood, obtained in a trial of the OX40 agonist ivuxolimab. Receptors were obtained from an adult with an advanced solid tumor such as melanoma, head and neck, liver or kidney cancer. The CDR3 runs from the conserved cysteine through the conserved F or W. The D gene is left open where the match is weak. Size values are once, few and many counts, or a class for expanded clones, and some rows have none.

>.|TRBV15|TRBJ1-2|.
TGTGCCACCAGCAGAGATGGCAGGGCTGGCTATGGCTACACCTTC
CATSRDGRAGYGYTF
>.|TRBV4-1|TRBJ1-2|medium-sized
TGCGCCAGCAGCCGGTCGGGGGGGGCGCAACGAGGTGGCTACACCTTC
CASSRSGGAQRGGYTF
>.|TRBV30|TRBJ2-2|.
TGTGCCTGGAGTGTTCCATCGGGGGAGCTGTTTTTT
CAWSVPSGELFF
>.|TRBV15|TRBJ1-1|.
TGTGCCACCAGCAGAGATCGACAGCTGAACACTGAAGCTTTCTTT
CATSRDRQLNTEAFF
>TRBD2|TRBV15|TRBJ2-5|.
TGTGCCACCAGTCCTAGCGGGAACCAAGAGACCCAGTACTTC
CATSPSGNQETQYF
>.|TRBV2|TRBJ2-7|.
TGTGCCAGCACCCGGGGGGCGTACGAGCAGTACTTC
CASTRGAYEQYF
>TRBD1|TRBV6-1|TRBJ1-5|.
TGTGCCAGCAGTGAAGATGGACAGGGTTATGCGCCCCAGCATTTT
CASSEDGQGYAPQHF
>.|TRBV4-2|TRBJ1-3|once
TGTGCCAGCAGCCCCCAGGAGGCTTCTGGAAACACCATATATTTT
CASSPQEASGNTIYF
>.|TRBV4-2|TRBJ1-2|.
TGTGCCAGCAGCCAAGCCGTAGGGGGGCCCTATGGCTACACCTTC
CASSQAVGGPYGYTF
>.|TRBV13|TRBJ2-1|once
TGTGCCAGCAGCTTAGGTCGGGTTCGGGGCAATGAGCAGTTCTTC
CASSLGRVRGNEQFF
>.|TRBV6-1|TRBJ1-5|.
TGTGCCAGCCAGGATGGAGGTCCCGATCAGCCCCAGCATTTT
CASQDGGPDQPQHF
>TRBD1|TRBV25-1|TRBJ1-1|.
TGTGCCAGCAGCAGGACAGGGGGGAACACTGAAGCTTTCTTT
CASSRTGGNTEAFF
>.|TRBV27|TRBJ1-2|.
TGTGCCAGCAGTTTAAGGGGGAATCATGGCTACACCTTC
CASSLRGNHGYTF
>TRBD1|TRBV7-2|TRBJ2-1|once
TGTGCCAGCAGCGAGGGGACAGGGTACTACAATGAGCAGTTCTTC
CASSEGTGYYNEQFF
>.|TRBV2|TRBJ2-7|once
TGTGCCAGCAGCTTAGGCTCCTACGAGCAGTACTTC
CASSLGSYEQYF
>.|TRBV9|TRBJ1-5|.
TGTGCCAGCAGCGTAGACCTCAATCAGCCCCAGCATTTT
CASSVDLNQPQHF
>TRBD1|TRBV30|TRBJ1-1|.
TGTGCCTGGACCAGCGGGGACAGCGGATCCGCTTTCTTT
CAWTSGDSGSAFF
>TRBD1|TRBV7-9|TRBJ1-2|.
TGTGCCAGCAGCTCGACAGGGGATGGCTACACCTTC
CASSSTGDGYTF
>TRBD1|TRBV29-1|TRBJ1-4|.
TGCAGCGTTGAAGACGAACAGGGGGGAAAACTGTTTTTT
CSVEDEQGGKLFF
>TRBD2|TRBV29-1|TRBJ2-2|.
TGCAGCGTTAATCTAGCGGGACGGAACACCGGGGAGCTGTTTTTT
CSVNLAGRNTGELFF
>.|TRBV27|TRBJ2-7|.
TGTGCCAGCAGTTTATCGGGTAACTCCTACGAGCAGTACTTC
CASSLSGNSYEQYF
>TRBD1|TRBV7-8|TRBJ2-5|.
TGTGCCAGCAGCGGGCGACAGGGGTCCCAAGAGACCCAGTACTTC
CASSGRQGSQETQYF
>TRBD2|TRBV4-1|TRBJ2-3|.
TGCGCCAGCAGCCAAGGAGGGCTAGCGGGCACAGATACGCAGTATTTT
CASSQGGLAGTDTQYF
>.|TRBV4-2|TRBJ2-7|few
TGTGCCAGCAGCCAATACCTTGGACATACCTACGAGCAGTACTTC
CASSQYLGHTYEQYF
>.|TRBV28|TRBJ2-7|.
TGTGCCAGCAGTTTAGGTTTTGGCTACGAGCAGTACTTC
CASSLGFGYEQYF
>TRBD2|TRBV7-8|TRBJ2-5|.
TGTGCCAGCAGCCCGACGGGGGGGCCCAAAAAAAACCAAGAGACCCAGTACTTC
CASSPTGGPKKNQETQYF
>TRBD1|TRBV5-1|TRBJ1-5|.
TGCGCCAGCAGCCCAGAAGGACAGGCAAATCAGCCCCAGCATTTT
CASSPEGQANQPQHF
>.|TRBV6-6|TRBJ2-5|few
TGTGCCAGCAGTTATCTGGGGCAAGAGACCCAGTACTTC
CASSYLGQETQYF
>.|TRBV10-2|TRBJ1-2|.
TGCGCCAGCAGGGAAGGGGCAGGGTGGATTGGTAACTATGGCTACACCTTC
CASREGAGWIGNYGYTF
>.|TRBV20-1|TRBJ2-7|.
TGCAGTGCTAGAGTCACCTACGAGCAGTACTTC
CSARVTYEQYF
>.|TRBV27|TRBJ1-1|.
TGTGCCAGCAGTTTATACAGGGAGAACACTGAAGCTTTCTTT
CASSLYRENTEAFF
>.|TRBV19|TRBJ1-1|.
TGTGCCAGCCACGAACCCGGGGGCACTGAAGCTTTCTTT
CASHEPGGTEAFF
>TRBD1|TRBV30|TRBJ2-1|.
TGTGCCTGGAGTGGGGACAGGGGATACAATGAGCAGTTCTTC
CAWSGDRGYNEQFF
>.|TRBV7-9|TRBJ2-3|.
TGTGCCAGCAGCTTACCTCCCGCGGGATCTAGCACAGATACGCAGTATTTT
CASSLPPAGSSTDTQYF
>TRBD1|TRBV7-2|TRBJ1-4|.
TGTGCCAGCAGCTTAGGGACAGGGGAAACTAATGAAAAACTGTTTTTT
CASSLGTGETNEKLFF
>.|TRBV6-1|TRBJ1-2|.
TGTGCCAGCAGTTTTGGGGGTCTCGATGGCTACACCTTC
CASSFGGLDGYTF
>.|TRBV28|TRBJ1-6|.
TGTGCCAGCAGTTCGACCGGGGGTTATTCACCCCTCCACTTT
CASSSTGGYSPLHF
>.|TRBV2|TRBJ2-2|few
TGTGCCAGCAGTGAATTCCAGGGAAGCACCGGGGAGCTGTTTTTT
CASSEFQGSTGELFF
>TRBD2|TRBV19|TRBJ2-3|.
TGTGCCAGTAGTTCCCGGACTAGCGGGAGTCTAGATACGCAGTATTTT
CASSSRTSGSLDTQYF
>.|TRBV7-9|TRBJ1-1|.
TGTGCCAGCAGCCCCGACCGGGGAACGACTGAAGCTTTCTTT
CASSPDRGTTEAFF
>TRBD2|TRBV28|TRBJ2-7|.
TGTGCCAGCAGCCGAGGACTAGCGACACACTACGAGCAGTACTTC
CASSRGLATHYEQYF
>.|TRBV13|TRBJ2-1|once
TGTGCCAGCAGCTTAGAGTCAGGACCTACCTACAATGAGCAGTTCTTC
CASSLESGPTYNEQFF
>.|TRBV10-2|TRBJ2-7|.
TGCGCCAGCAGTGCGGAAGGGAGCTCCTACGAGCAGTACTTC
CASSAEGSSYEQYF
>TRBD1|TRBV4-1|TRBJ1-3|.
TGCGCCAGCAGCCGCGGACAGGGCGGAAACACCATATATTTT
CASSRGQGGNTIYF
>TRBD1|TRBV28|TRBJ1-5|few
TGTGCCAGCAAGAAGGGGGCTCAGGGGGGCAATCAGCCCCAGCATTTT
CASKKGAQGGNQPQHF
>.|TRBV6-5|TRBJ2-7|.
TGTGCCAGCAGTTACCCCCCGGGGGCGGACCACTACGAGCAGTACTTC
CASSYPPGADHYEQYF
>.|TRBV4-3|TRBJ1-2|.
TGCGCCAGCAGCCAAGACCAGGGTGTGGACTATGGCTACACCTTC
CASSQDQGVDYGYTF
>.|TRBV19|TRBJ2-1|.
TGTGCCAGTAGTATAGTAATCAGGGGCAATGAGCAGTTCTTC
CASSIVIRGNEQFF
>TRBD1|TRBV5-6|TRBJ2-1|.
TGTGCCAGCAGCGGAGCGGGACAGGGTATCGGCGAGCAGTTCTTC
CASSGAGQGIGEQFF
>TRBD2|TRBV28|TRBJ2-5|.
TGTGCCAGCAGTTCTCCGGGACTAGCGGGGGGGGAATACCAAGAGACCCAGTACTTC
CASSSPGLAGGEYQETQYF
>TRBD2|TRBV27|TRBJ2-1|.
TGTGCCAGCAGTTTATACCTAGCGGGAGGTAACAATGAGCAGTTCTTC
CASSLYLAGGNNEQFF
>.|TRBV7-9|TRBJ2-5|.
TGTGCCAGCAGCTGGGTTCAAGAGACCCAGTACTTC
CASSWVQETQYF
>.|TRBV7-9|TRBJ2-2|.
TGTGCCAGCAGCTTAGCCGGGACCGGGGAGCTGTTTTTT
CASSLAGTGELFF
>.|TRBV30|TRBJ1-6|large
TGTGCCTGGAAGAATAACAGGGCAACTAATTCACCCCTCCACTTT
CAWKNNRATNSPLHF